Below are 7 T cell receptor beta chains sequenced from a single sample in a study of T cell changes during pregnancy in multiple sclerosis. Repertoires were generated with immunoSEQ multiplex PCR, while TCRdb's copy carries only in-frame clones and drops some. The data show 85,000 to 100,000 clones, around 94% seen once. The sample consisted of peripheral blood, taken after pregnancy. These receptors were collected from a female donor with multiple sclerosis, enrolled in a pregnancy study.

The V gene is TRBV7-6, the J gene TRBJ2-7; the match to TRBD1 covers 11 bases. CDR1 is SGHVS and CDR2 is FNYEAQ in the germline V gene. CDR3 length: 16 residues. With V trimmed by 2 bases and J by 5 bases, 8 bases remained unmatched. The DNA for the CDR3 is TGTGCCAGCAGCTTATCCCCGGGACAGGGGGAGGACGAGCAGTACTTC. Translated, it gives CASSLSPGQGEDEQYF.

The CDR3 sequence: CASSFGTKETQYF. CDR3 in DNA: TGTGCCAGCAGCTTTGGCACAAAAGAGACCCAGTACTTC. V and J are TRBV5-4 and TRBJ2-5; D is uncertain. The V gene's germline CDR1 is SGHNT and CDR2 YYREEE (reference sequence). The CDR3 length is 13 residues. Deletions cut 2 bases from V and 3 bases from J, with 8 bases between. Full variable domain (outside the CDR3, taken from reference TRBV5-4 and TRBJ2-5): ETGVTQSPTHLIKTRGQQVTLRCSSQSGHNTVSWYQQALGQGPQFIFQYYREEENGRGNFPPRFSGLQFPNYSSELNVNALELDDSALYLCASSFGTKETQYFGPGTRLLVL.

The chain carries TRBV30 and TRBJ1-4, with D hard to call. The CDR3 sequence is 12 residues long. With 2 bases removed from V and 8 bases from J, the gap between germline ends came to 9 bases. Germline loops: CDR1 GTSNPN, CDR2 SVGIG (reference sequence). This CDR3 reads CAWSIIREKLFF. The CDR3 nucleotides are TGTGCCTGGAGTATAATCCGGGAAAAACTGTTTTTT. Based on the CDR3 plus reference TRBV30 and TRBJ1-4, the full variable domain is SQTIHQWPATLVQPVGSPLSLECTVEGTSNPNLYWYRQAAGRGLQLLFYSVGIGQISSEVPQNLSASRPQDRQFILSSKKLLLSDSGFYLCAWSIIREKLFFGSGTQLSVL.

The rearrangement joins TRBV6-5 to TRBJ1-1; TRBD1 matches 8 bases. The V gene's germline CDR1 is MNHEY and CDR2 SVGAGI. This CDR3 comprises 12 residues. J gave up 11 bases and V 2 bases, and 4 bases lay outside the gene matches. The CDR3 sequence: CASSYTGGRAFF. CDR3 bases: TGTGCCAGCAGTTACACAGGGGGAAGGGCTTTCTTT.

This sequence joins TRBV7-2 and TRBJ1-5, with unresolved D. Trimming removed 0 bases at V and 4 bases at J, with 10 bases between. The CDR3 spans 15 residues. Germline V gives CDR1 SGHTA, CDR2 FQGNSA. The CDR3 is CASSLAPILNQPQHF. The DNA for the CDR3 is TGTGCCAGCAGCTTAGCTCCTATTCTTAATCAGCCCCAGCATTTT.

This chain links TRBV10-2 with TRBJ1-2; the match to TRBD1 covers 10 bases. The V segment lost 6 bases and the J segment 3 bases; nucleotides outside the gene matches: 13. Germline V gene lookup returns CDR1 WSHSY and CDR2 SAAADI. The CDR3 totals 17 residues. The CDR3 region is CASRPAGQGSRDYGYTF. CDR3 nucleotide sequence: TGCGCCAGCAGGCCCGCGGGACAGGGGAGTAGGGACTATGGCTACACCTTC.

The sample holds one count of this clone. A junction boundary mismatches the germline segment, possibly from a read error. As DNA, the CDR3 is TGCAGCGTGCTAGAGGACAGGGCCTCTGAGGCTTTCTTT. Translation gives CSVLEDRASEAFF. V and J are TRBV29-1 and TRBJ1-1, with 8 positions matching TRBD1. Germline CDR1 reads SQVTM; CDR2 reads ANQGSEA. The CDR3 covers 13 residues.